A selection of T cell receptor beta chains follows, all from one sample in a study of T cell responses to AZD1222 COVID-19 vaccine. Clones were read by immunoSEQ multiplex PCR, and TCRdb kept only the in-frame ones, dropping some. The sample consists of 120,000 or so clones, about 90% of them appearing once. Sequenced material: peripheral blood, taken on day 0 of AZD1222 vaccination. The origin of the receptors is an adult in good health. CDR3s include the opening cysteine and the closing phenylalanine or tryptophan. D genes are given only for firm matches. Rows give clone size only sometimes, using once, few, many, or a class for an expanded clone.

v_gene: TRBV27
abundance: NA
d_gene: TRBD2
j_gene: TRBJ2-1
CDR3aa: CASTQRGLDSYNEQFF
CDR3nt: TGTGCCAGCACTCAAAGGGGACTAGATTCCTACAATGAGCAGTTCTTC

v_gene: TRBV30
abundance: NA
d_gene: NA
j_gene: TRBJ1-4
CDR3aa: CAWSFAEGEKLFF
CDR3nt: TGTGCCTGGAGCTTTGCTGAAGGGGAAAAACTGTTTTTT

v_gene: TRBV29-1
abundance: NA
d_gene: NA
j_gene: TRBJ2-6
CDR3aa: CSVGLSGANVLTF
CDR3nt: TGCAGCGTTGGGCTCTCTGGGGCCAACGTCCTGACTTTC

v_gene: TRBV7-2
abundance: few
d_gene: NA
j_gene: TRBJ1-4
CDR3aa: CASSLIPGAVATNEKLFF
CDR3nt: TGTGCCAGCAGCTTAATTCCAGGGGCCGTTGCAACTAATGAAAAACTGTTTTTT

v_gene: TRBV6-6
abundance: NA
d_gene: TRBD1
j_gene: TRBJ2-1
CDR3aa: CASSYWTGVYNEQFF
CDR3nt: TGTGCCAGCAGTTACTGGACAGGGGTTTACAATGAGCAGTTCTTC

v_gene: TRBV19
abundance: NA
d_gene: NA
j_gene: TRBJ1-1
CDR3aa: CATRDGGLTEAFF
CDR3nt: TGTGCCACGCGCGATGGGGGTTTGACTGAAGCTTTCTTT

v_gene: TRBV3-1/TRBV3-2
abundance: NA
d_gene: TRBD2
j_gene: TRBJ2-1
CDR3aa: CASSPGLAGGVDEQFF
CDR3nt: TGTGCCAGCAGCCCCGGACTAGCGGGGGGGGTGGATGAGCAGTTCTTC

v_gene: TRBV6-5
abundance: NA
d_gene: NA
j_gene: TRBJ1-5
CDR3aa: CASRDRLGSNQPQHF
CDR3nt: TGTGCCAGCAGAGACAGGTTGGGAAGCAATCAGCCCCAGCATTTT

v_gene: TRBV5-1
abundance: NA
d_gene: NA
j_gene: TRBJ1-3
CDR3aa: CASSLELTGGPGNTIYF
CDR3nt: TGCGCCAGCAGCCTGGAGCTAACGGGGGGCCCAGGAAACACCATATATTTT

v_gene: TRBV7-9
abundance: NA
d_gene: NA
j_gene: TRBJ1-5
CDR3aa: CASSLAGSQPQHF
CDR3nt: TGTGCCAGCAGCTTAGCAGGGTCTCAGCCCCAGCATTTT

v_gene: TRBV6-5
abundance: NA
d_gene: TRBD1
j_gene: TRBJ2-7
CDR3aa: CASSSLRTGFPYEQYF
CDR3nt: TGTGCCAGCAGTTCACTCAGGACAGGGTTCCCCTACGAGCAGTACTTC

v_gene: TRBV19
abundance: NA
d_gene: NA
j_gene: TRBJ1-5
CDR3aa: CASRGLENSNQPQHF
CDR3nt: TGTGCCAGTAGGGGGTTGGAAAATAGCAATCAGCCCCAGCATTTT

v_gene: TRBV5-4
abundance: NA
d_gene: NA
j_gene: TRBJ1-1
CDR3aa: CASKNSINTEAFF
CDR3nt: TGTGCCAGCAAAAATTCCATCAACACTGAAGCTTTCTTT

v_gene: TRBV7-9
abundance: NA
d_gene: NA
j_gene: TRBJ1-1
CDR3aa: CASSRNTEAFF
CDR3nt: TGTGCCAGCAGCCGAAACACTGAAGCTTTCTTT

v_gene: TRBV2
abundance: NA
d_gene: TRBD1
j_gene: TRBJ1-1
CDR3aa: CASSDRGDTEAFF
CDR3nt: TGTGCCAGCAGTGACAGGGGGGACACTGAAGCTTTCTTT

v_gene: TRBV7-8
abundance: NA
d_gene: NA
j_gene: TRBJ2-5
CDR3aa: CASSLWFQAESIQYF
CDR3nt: TGTGCCAGCAGCTTATGGTTTCAGGCAGAATCCATCCAGTACTTC

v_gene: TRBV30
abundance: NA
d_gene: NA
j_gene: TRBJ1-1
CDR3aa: CAWSVGGGGTEAFF
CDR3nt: TGTGCCTGGAGTGTCGGAGGGGGAGGCACTGAAGCTTTCTTT

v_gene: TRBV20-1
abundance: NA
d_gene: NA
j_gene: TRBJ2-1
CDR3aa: CSARDINEQFF
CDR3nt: TGCAGTGCTAGAGATATCAATGAGCAGTTCTTC

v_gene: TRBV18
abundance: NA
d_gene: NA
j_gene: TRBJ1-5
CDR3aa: CASSQEDQPQHF
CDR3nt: TGTGCCAGCTCGCAGGAGGATCAGCCCCAGCATTTT

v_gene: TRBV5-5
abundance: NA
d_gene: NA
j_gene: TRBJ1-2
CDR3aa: CASSFTPSGTRAYGYTF
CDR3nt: TGTGCCAGCAGCTTCACCCCCTCCGGGACGAGGGCCTATGGCTACACCTTC

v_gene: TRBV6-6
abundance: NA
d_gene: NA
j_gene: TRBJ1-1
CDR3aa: CASSYSVERTEAFF
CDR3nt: TGTGCCAGCAGTTACTCGGTCGAGCGGACTGAAGCTTTCTTT

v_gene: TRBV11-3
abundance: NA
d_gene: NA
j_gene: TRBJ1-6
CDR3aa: CASRGGSRTLHF
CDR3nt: TGTGCCAGCAGGGGGGGTTCAAGAACCCTCCACTTT

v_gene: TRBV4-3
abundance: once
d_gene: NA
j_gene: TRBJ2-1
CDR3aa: CASSQDKGYNEQFF
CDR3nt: TGCGCCAGCAGCCAAGATAAGGGCTACAATGAGCAGTTCTTC

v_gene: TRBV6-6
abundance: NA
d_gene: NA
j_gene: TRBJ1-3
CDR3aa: CASRSQGPGNTIYF
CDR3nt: TGTGCCAGCAGGTCTCAGGGTCCGGGAAACACCATATATTTT

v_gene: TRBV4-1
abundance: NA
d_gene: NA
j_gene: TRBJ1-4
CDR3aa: CASSHLRRRAGPNEKLFF
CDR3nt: TGCGCCAGCAGCCACCTTCGTAGGAGGGCAGGACCTAATGAAAAACTGTTTTTT

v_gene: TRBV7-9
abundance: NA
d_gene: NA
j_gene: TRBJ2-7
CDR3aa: CASSSRASSPTYEQYF
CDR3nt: TGTGCCAGCAGCTCCCGGGCTAGCAGTCCTACCTACGAGCAGTACTTC

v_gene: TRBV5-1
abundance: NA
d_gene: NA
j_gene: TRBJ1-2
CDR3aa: CASSFGVTNYGYTF
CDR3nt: TGCGCCAGCAGCTTCGGGGTAACGAACTATGGCTACACCTTC

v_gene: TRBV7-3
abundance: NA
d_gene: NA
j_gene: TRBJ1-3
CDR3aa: CASSSPPEGVGNTIYF
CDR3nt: TGTGCCAGCAGCTCCCCCCCGGAGGGGGTTGGAAACACCATATATTTT

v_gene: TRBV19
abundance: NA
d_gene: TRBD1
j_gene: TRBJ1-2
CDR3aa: CASTNPGKTGGAYGYTF
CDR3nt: TGTGCCAGTACCAACCCCGGAAAAACAGGGGGCGCCTATGGCTACACCTTC

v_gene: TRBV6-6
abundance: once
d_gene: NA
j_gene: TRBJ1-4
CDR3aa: CASSASLGFEKLFF
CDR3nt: TGTGCCAGCAGTGCCTCGTTAGGGTTCGAAAAACTGTTTTTT

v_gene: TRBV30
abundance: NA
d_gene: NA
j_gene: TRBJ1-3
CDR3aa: CAWSVWGGTFSGNTIYF
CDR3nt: TGTGCCTGGAGTGTGTGGGGCGGGACGTTCTCTGGAAACACCATATATTTT

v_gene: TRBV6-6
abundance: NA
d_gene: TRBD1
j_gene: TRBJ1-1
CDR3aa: CASSYSDRGNTEAFF
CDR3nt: TGTGCCAGCAGTTACTCGGACAGGGGGAACACTGAAGCTTTCTTT

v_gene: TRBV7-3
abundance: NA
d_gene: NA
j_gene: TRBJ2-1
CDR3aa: CASSLILGRGSEQFF
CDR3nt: TGTGCCAGCAGCTTAATCCTGGGCAGGGGCAGTGAGCAGTTCTTC

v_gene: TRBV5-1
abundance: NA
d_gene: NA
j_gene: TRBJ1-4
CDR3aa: CASSLGLPTGRTSEKLFF
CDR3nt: TGCGCCAGCAGCTTGGGGCTCCCCACAGGGAGAACAAGTGAAAAACTGTTTTTT

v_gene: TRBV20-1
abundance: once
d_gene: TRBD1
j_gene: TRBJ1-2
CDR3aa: CSAQGFSGYTF
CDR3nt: TGCAGCGCACAGGGGTTCTCTGGCTACACCTTC

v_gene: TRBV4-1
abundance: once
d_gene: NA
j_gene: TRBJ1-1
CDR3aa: CASSQEQANTEAFF
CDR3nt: TGCGCCAGCAGCCAAGAGCAGGCGAACACTGAAGCTTTCTTT

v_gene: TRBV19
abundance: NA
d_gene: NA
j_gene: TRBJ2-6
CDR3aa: CASSILSSGANVLTF
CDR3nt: TGTGCCAGTAGTATATTAAGTTCTGGGGCCAACGTCCTGACTTTC